The source of this TCR beta chain is a study of T-cell reconstitution after alpha-beta-depleted transplantation in children. Whole-study results and caveats: Expanded graft clones numbering several hundred reportedly gave rise to alpha-beta T cells about two months after transplant. Recipient T cells and thymic progenitors that survived gave rise to the high TCRbeta diversity observed at day 60 in some patients. T-cell counts and diversity were attributed mostly to newly produced T cells one year after transplant.

Germline CDR1 and CDR2: SQVTM and ANQGSEA. V dropped 5 bases and J dropped 5; count of bases not matched to a gene: 6. CDR3 length: 13 residues. Using unique molecular identifiers, the investigators prepared the TCRbeta library. MiXCR, run by TCRdb on the PCR reads, gives a single entry per CDR3 protein. The sample has 280,000 or so distinct CDR3 sequences; roughly 10% are singletons. There are many counts of this clonotype. Its specificity is unknown. The clonotype was recovered from a male patient between 2 and 9 years old who had a stem cell transplant for chronic granulomatous disease, so the T cells may come from the graft donor. The chain couples TRBV29-1 to TRBJ2-5; 9 positions match TRBD2. The sample was peripheral blood, taken 180 days after TCRalphabeta/CD19-depleted stem cell transplant. The CDR3 sequence: CSVLREGLETQYF. CDR3 coding DNA: TGCAGCGTTTTGCGGGAGGGCCTCGAGACCCAGTACTTC.